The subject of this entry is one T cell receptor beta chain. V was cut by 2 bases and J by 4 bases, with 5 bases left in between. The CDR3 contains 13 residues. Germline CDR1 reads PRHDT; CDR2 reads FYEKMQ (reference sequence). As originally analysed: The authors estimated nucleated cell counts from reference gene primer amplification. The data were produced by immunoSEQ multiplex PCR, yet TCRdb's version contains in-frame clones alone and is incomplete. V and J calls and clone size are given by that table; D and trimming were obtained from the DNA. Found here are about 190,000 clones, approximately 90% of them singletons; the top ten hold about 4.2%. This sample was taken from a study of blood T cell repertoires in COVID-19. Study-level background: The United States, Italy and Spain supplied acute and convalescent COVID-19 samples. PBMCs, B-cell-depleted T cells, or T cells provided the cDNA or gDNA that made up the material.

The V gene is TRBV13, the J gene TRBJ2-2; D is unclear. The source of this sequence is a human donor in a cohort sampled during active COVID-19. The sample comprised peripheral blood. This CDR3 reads CASSLPGTGELFF. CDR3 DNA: TGTGCCAGCAGCTTACCGGGCACCGGGGAGCTGTTTTTT. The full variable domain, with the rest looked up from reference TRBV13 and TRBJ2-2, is AAGVIQSPRHLIKEKRETATLKCYPIPRHDTVYWYQQGPGQDPQFLISFYEKMQSDKGSIPDRFSAQQFSDYHSELNMSSLELGDSALYFCASSLPGTGELFFGEGSRLTVL.